The rows below give T cell receptor beta chains drawn from one sample of a study of Ad26.COV2.S vaccination and SARS-CoV-2 variants. Assay: immunoSEQ multiplex PCR; the TCRdb copy retains only in-frame clones and omits some. This sample carries some 190,000 clones, 70% to 90% of them seen once, and the ten largest clones take over 4.5%. The sequencing here drew on peripheral blood, taken after recovery from COVID-19. Receptors were obtained from a human donor who had recovered from COVID-19. The conserved cysteine and the conserved F or W are not part of the CDR3 here.

v_call	j_call	cdr3_aa
TRBV9	TRBJ1-2	ASSPSPANYGYT
TRBV5-4	TRBJ2-7	ASRAGAEEY
TRBV7-9	TRBJ2-7	ASSLNYEQY
TRBV7-2	TRBJ2-1	ASRGPLLAGGPGEQF
TRBV14	TRBJ2-2	ASSQTFRGRRTGELF
TRBV7-3	TRBJ2-5	ASSLSGFQETQY
TRBV5-4	TRBJ1-2	ASSLRTGRHPNYGYT
TRBV5-1	TRBJ2-7	ASSQPTSGGTAYEQY
TRBV19	TRBJ2-2	ASTLTGGHSNTGELF
TRBV10-3	TRBJ1-2	AISETDRGSNYGYT
TRBV10-3	TRBJ2-2	AISVAQNTGELF
TRBV5-8	TRBJ2-1	ASSLGTLTYNEQF
TRBV6-2/TRBV6-3	TRBJ1-4	ASSRRVGVTNEKLF
TRBV7-9	TRBJ1-1	ASSLVQGAYLTLNTEAF
TRBV9	TRBJ2-3	ASSVDGGDVQY
TRBV19	TRBJ2-1	ASSKLASGGYNEQF
TRBV9	TRBJ2-1	ASSGIEAGSYNEQF
TRBV12-3/TRBV12-4	TRBJ1-1	ASRLQGGTEAF
TRBV19	TRBJ1-2	ASSLGQVTGGYT
TRBV6-6	TRBJ1-2	ASSGSYGYT
TRBV27	TRBJ2-2	ASRLEGLASYTGELF
TRBV10-3	TRBJ1-5	AISESIFNQPQH
TRBV19	TRBJ1-5	ASSITYNQPQH
TRBV18	TRBJ1-3	ASSPIPWNTIY
TRBV10-3	TRBJ2-1	AISDTRLADNNEQF
TRBV7-8	TRBJ2-7	ASSPRGSSPSYEQY
TRBV5-6	TRBJ2-7	ASSLAPSGQY